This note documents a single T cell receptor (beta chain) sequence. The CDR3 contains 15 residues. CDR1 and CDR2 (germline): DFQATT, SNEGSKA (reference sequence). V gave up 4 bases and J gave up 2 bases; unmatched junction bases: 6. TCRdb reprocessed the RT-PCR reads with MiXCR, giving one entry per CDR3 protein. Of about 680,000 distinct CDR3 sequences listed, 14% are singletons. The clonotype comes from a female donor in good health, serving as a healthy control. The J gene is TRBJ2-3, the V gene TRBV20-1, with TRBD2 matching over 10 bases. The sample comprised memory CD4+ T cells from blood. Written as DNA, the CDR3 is TGCAGTGCTATTGCACTAGCGGGGACCACAGATACGCAGTATTTT. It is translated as CSAIALAGTTDTQYF.